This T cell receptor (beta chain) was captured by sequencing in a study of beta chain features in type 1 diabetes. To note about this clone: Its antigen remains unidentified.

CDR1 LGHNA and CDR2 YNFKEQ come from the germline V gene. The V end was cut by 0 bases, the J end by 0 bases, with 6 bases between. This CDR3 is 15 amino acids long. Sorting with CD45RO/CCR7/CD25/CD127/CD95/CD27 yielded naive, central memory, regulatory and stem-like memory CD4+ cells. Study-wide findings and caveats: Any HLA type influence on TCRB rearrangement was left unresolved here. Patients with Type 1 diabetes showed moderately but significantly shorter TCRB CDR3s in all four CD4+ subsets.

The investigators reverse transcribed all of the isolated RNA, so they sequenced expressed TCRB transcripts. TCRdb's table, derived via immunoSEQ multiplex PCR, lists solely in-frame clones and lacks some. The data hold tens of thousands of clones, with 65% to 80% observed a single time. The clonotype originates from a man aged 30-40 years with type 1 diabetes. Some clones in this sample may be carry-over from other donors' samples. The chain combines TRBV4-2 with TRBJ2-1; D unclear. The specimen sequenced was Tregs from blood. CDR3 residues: CASSQDRSSYNEQFF. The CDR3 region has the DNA TGTGCCAGCAGCCAAGATAGGAGCTCCTACAATGAGCAGTTCTTC.